These T cell receptor beta chains were read from a single sample in a study of cytotoxic CD8 clonotypes in ibrutinib-treated CLL. Sequenced by immunoSEQ multiplex PCR; TCRdb stores in-frame clones only, minus some. The sample has about 300,000 clones, roughly 67% seen once. The sequencing used PBMCs, collected after 36 months of ibrutinib treatment. These receptors were taken from a human donor with chronic lymphocytic leukemia. Each CDR3 is given with its conserved first and last residue. Fields, in order: CDR3 protein, CDR3 DNA, clone size, V gene, D gene, J gene. D genes are given only for firm matches. Size tells how often a clone was seen (once, few, many) or the class of an expanded clone, and some rows leave it out.

cdr3_aa: CASSSGLGNTGELFF
cdr3_nt: TGTGCCAGCAGCTCGGGACTAGGGAACACCGGGGAGCTGTTTTTT
clone_size: NA
v_call: TRBV9
d_call: TRBD2
j_call: TRBJ2-2

cdr3_aa: CASSRGPHNEQFF
cdr3_nt: TGTGCCAGCAGCCGCGGTCCACACAATGAGCAGTTCTTC
clone_size: NA
v_call: TRBV9
d_call: NA
j_call: TRBJ2-1

cdr3_aa: CASSPRLAGGTSTDTQYF
cdr3_nt: TGTGCCAGCAGCCCTAGACTAGCGGGGGGCACTAGCACAGATACGCAGTATTTT
clone_size: NA
v_call: TRBV9
d_call: TRBD2
j_call: TRBJ2-3

cdr3_aa: CASSVDRGFPYEQYF
cdr3_nt: TGCGCCAGCAGTGTCGACAGGGGATTTCCCTACGAGCAGTACTTC
clone_size: NA
v_call: TRBV4-1
d_call: TRBD1
j_call: TRBJ2-7

cdr3_aa: CASSLAVISTDTQYF
cdr3_nt: TGTGCCAGCAGCTTAGCAGTGATAAGCACAGATACGCAGTATTTT
clone_size: NA
v_call: TRBV7-2
d_call: NA
j_call: TRBJ2-3

cdr3_aa: CASRRGRGRVDTQYF
cdr3_nt: TGTGCCAGCAGGCGAGGGCGGGGGCGCGTAGATACGCAGTATTTT
clone_size: NA
v_call: TRBV7-8
d_call: NA
j_call: TRBJ2-3

cdr3_aa: CASSPGLVDNEQFF
cdr3_nt: TGTGCCAGCAGCCCCGGACTAGTCGACAATGAGCAGTTCTTC
clone_size: NA
v_call: TRBV13
d_call: TRBD2
j_call: TRBJ2-1

cdr3_aa: CASKRRSYGTGTGYGYTF
cdr3_nt: TGTGCCAGCAAGCGGAGGAGTTACGGAACGGGGACTGGGTATGGCTACACCTTC
clone_size: few
v_call: TRBV5-4
d_call: NA
j_call: TRBJ1-2

cdr3_aa: CASSFPGGTFEHSGANVLTF
cdr3_nt: TGCGCCAGCAGTTTCCCGGGCGGGACTTTTGAACATTCTGGGGCCAACGTCCTGACTTTC
clone_size: NA
v_call: TRBV5-1
d_call: NA
j_call: TRBJ2-6

cdr3_aa: CASSLTFVVVTEAFF
cdr3_nt: TGTGCCAGCAGCTTAACTTTTGTAGTGGTTACTGAAGCTTTCTTT
clone_size: NA
v_call: TRBV7-2
d_call: NA
j_call: TRBJ1-1

cdr3_aa: CASSQGRGGNQPQHF
cdr3_nt: TGCGCCAGCAGCCAAGGCCGGGGTGGTAATCAGCCCCAGCATTTT
clone_size: NA
v_call: TRBV4-1
d_call: NA
j_call: TRBJ1-5

cdr3_aa: CASSPKAGATYEQYF
cdr3_nt: TGTGCCAGCAGCCCCAAAGCGGGAGCCACCTACGAGCAGTACTTC
clone_size: NA
v_call: TRBV27
d_call: TRBD2
j_call: TRBJ2-7

cdr3_aa: CASSWTGSGYEQYF
cdr3_nt: TGTGCCAGCAGCTGGACAGGGTCGGGCTACGAGCAGTACTTC
clone_size: NA
v_call: TRBV11-2
d_call: TRBD1
j_call: TRBJ2-7

cdr3_aa: CASSRQGVTDTQYF
cdr3_nt: TGTGCCAGCAGTCGACAGGGCGTCACAGATACGCAGTATTTT
clone_size: NA
v_call: TRBV5-6
d_call: TRBD1
j_call: TRBJ2-3

cdr3_aa: CASSIWGRGDQPQHF
cdr3_nt: TGTGCCAGTAGTATTTGGGGTCGTGGCGATCAGCCCCAGCATTTT
clone_size: few
v_call: TRBV19
d_call: NA
j_call: TRBJ1-5

cdr3_aa: CASSLSPSGSISEQFF
cdr3_nt: TGTGCCAGCAGCTTAAGTCCTAGCGGGAGTATTAGTGAGCAGTTCTTC
clone_size: once
v_call: TRBV7-3
d_call: TRBD2
j_call: TRBJ2-1

cdr3_aa: CASSFSSGANVLTF
cdr3_nt: TGTGCCAGCAGCTTTAGCTCTGGGGCCAACGTCCTGACTTTC
clone_size: few
v_call: TRBV7-6
d_call: NA
j_call: TRBJ2-6

cdr3_aa: CATAIGRNTEAFF
cdr3_nt: TGCGCCACAGCGATCGGACGGAACACTGAAGCTTTCTTT
clone_size: NA
v_call: TRBV5-1
d_call: NA
j_call: TRBJ1-1

cdr3_aa: CASRSAGFGYEQYF
cdr3_nt: TGTGCCAGCAGGTCAGCGGGATTCGGCTACGAGCAGTACTTC
clone_size: NA
v_call: TRBV27
d_call: TRBD2
j_call: TRBJ2-7

cdr3_aa: CASSHAGTGNYEQYF
cdr3_nt: TGTGCCAGCAGTCACGCCGGGACAGGGAACTACGAGCAGTACTTC
clone_size: NA
v_call: TRBV6-5
d_call: TRBD1
j_call: TRBJ2-7

cdr3_aa: CASSIAGKETQYF
cdr3_nt: TGTGCCAGCAGCATAGCGGGAAAGGAGACCCAGTACTTC
clone_size: NA
v_call: TRBV27
d_call: TRBD2
j_call: TRBJ2-5

cdr3_aa: CASSLVQGAVEQYF
cdr3_nt: TGCGCCAGCAGCTTGGTTCAGGGGGCGGTCGAGCAGTACTTC
clone_size: NA
v_call: TRBV5-1
d_call: TRBD1
j_call: TRBJ2-7

cdr3_aa: CASSGGRREETQYF
cdr3_nt: TGTGCCAGCAGCGGGGGACGACGGGAAGAGACCCAGTACTTC
clone_size: NA
v_call: TRBV6-1
d_call: NA
j_call: TRBJ2-5